This T cell receptor beta chain stems from a study of neoadjuvant anti-PD-1 for oral cavity cancer (dated by TCRdb to the early 2020s). Turning to the overall study: Patients mostly received three to four biweekly doses of nivolumab at 3 mg/kg before curative-intent surgical resection. For patients who did not progress, a fourth nivolumab dose was given around day 43, followed by definitive surgical resection on days 50-56. The parent correlative cohort had around 11 patients and a response rate of 33%. Patients with complete response, partial response or stable disease by RECIST 1.1 were defined as responders, whereas patients with progression were defined as non-responders. The study at large found these results: Greater tumor shrinkage was correlated with larger post-treatment sizes of preexisting intratumoral clones, suggesting that expansion of preexisting clones contributed to response. Only a few patients per response group were included in the TCR analyses, and the authors called for validation in larger cohorts. A higher pretreatment blood Treg/Th17 ratio correlated with both higher pretreatment blood TCRbeta clonality and lower post-treatment tumor TCRbeta clonality.

Compared with the rest of its sample, this clone is medium-sized (0.01 to 0.1%). The antigen it recognizes is unknown. The sample holds no much larger clone one base away, and base qualities are not on file. Tumor libraries used mostly 4.8 ug of input genomic DNA for survey sequencing, with two replicates per sample. The immunoSEQ hsTCRbeta kit was used to prepare TCRbeta libraries according to the manufacturer's instructions. An Illumina NovaSeq 6000 S4 flow cell was used to sequence the final libraries, which had first been combined to 3 nM. As for the original processing: The immunoSEQ Analyzer was used for raw data preprocessing and quality control. The analysis was limited to productive rearrangements, and each clonotype was defined by a unique CDR3 amino acid sequence. Repertoire clonality was estimated as the Gini-Simpson index, which was calculated using the R package tcR. Student's t test was used to compare Gini indices, while Pearson correlation assessed associations with tumor size change. TCRdb carries this immuneACCESS record with in-frame sequences only. Its versions omit some clonotypes, under half of them owing to an unresolved V gene in the studies checked, with the rest unexplained. V and J calls and clone size are as listed in that table; D and trimming were resolved from the DNA. The table for this sample lists around 15,000 clones; roughly two fifths of them were counted only once. The ten biggest clones cover 39% of the sample.

Read against the paper, the sample's time point label means: after neoadjuvant nivolumab, at surgical resection. The patients had newly diagnosed stage II-IVA oral cavity squamous cell carcinoma and had not received any prior systemic or radiation treatment. The cohort consisted of patients with HPV-negative, locally advanced oral cavity squamous cell carcinoma. The samples were obtained from a longitudinal correlative study of a single-arm phase II trial testing neoadjuvant nivolumab in oral cavity squamous cell carcinoma. Genomic DNA-based TCRbeta sequencing was performed on subject-matched pre- and post-treatment PBMCs and tumors from three responders and three non-responders. For tumor tissue, genomic DNA extraction relied on the Maxwell RSC DNA from Tissue kit. The CDR3 sequence holds 15 residues, the cysteine and phenylalanine included. The only DNA kept is the CDR3, 45 bases in frame from the first base. A distance of 10 bases separates the germline ends of V and J, which lose 4 bases and 0 bases respectively. CDR1 and CDR2 (LNHDA, SQIVND) derive from the germline V gene (reference sequence).

The sequencing used tumor tissue, collected after nivolumab (anti-PD-1) treatment. The sequence came from a person aged 40 to 85 with oral cavity squamous cell carcinoma. The chain links TRBV19 with TRBJ1-5; TRBD1 could be the D gene, as 6 bases match. The nucleotide sequence is given as TGTGCCAGTAGTAGACAGGACTATAGCAATCAGCCCCAGCATTTT. This codes for CASSRQDYSNQPQHF. Reference TRBV19 and TRBJ1-5 proteins supply the regions before and after the CDR3; the full variable domain is: DGGITQSPKYLFRKEGQNVTLSCEQNLNHDAMYWYRQDPGQGLRLIYYSQIVNDFQKGDIAEGYSVSREKKESFPLTVTSAQKNPTAFYLCASSRQDYSNQPQHFGDGTRLSIL.